These T cell receptor beta chains were read from a single sample in a study of OX40 agonist ivuxolimab in advanced cancers. Assay: immunoSEQ multiplex PCR; the TCRdb copy retains only in-frame clones and omits some. Of roughly 60,000 clones detected, approximately 81% appear once; the ten largest clones hold roughly 3.1%. This specimen was CD4+ or CD8+ T cells sorted from blood, taken in a trial of the OX40 agonist ivuxolimab. These receptors were obtained from an adult with an advanced solid tumor such as melanoma, head and neck, liver or kidney cancer. The CDR3 runs from the conserved cysteine through the conserved F or W. A D gene is named only where the DNA matches it firmly. Clone sizes are given selectively: once, few, many, or a class where the clone is expanded.

CDR3 | DNA | size | V | D | J
CASSSLWGGSYEQYF | TGTGCCAGCAGCTCTCTCTGGGGGGGCTCCTACGAGCAGTACTTC | - | TRBV5-4 | TRBD2 | TRBJ2-7
CASSLPTRRNEQFF | TGTGCCAGCAGTTTACCGACTAGACGCAATGAGCAGTTCTTC | once | TRBV28 | - | TRBJ2-1
CASSVDRGRRDGYTF | TGTGCCAGCAGCGTCGACAGGGGGCGACGTGATGGCTACACCTTC | - | TRBV25-1 | TRBD1 | TRBJ1-2
CASSLAQGAKAEAFF | TGTGCCAGCAGCTTGGCCCAGGGGGCTAAGGCTGAAGCTTTCTTT | - | TRBV7-9 | TRBD1 | TRBJ1-1
CASSQFFGGQETQYF | TGTGCCAGCAGCCAATTTTTTGGAGGACAAGAGACCCAGTACTTC | - | TRBV14 | - | TRBJ2-5
CASSSPGGTRPYEQYF | TGTGCCAGCAGTTCCCCGGGCGGGACACGACCCTACGAGCAGTACTTC | - | TRBV28 | - | TRBJ2-7
CASSASRLAGSGSYNEQFF | TGTGCCAGCAGTGCCTCGAGACTAGCGGGGAGCGGATCCTACAATGAGCAGTTCTTC | - | TRBV2 | TRBD2 | TRBJ2-1
CASSRQDTGELFF | TGTGCCAGCTCTAGACAGGACACCGGGGAGCTGTTTTTT | - | TRBV28 | - | TRBJ2-2
CASSQKGGPGDQPQHF | TGTGCCAGCAGCCAAAAGGGGGGGCCGGGGGATCAGCCCCAGCATTTT | once | TRBV27 | - | TRBJ1-5
CAWSQGFRGASNQPQHF | TGTGCCTGGAGCCAGGGGTTCAGGGGAGCGAGCAATCAGCCCCAGCATTTT | - | TRBV30 | - | TRBJ1-5